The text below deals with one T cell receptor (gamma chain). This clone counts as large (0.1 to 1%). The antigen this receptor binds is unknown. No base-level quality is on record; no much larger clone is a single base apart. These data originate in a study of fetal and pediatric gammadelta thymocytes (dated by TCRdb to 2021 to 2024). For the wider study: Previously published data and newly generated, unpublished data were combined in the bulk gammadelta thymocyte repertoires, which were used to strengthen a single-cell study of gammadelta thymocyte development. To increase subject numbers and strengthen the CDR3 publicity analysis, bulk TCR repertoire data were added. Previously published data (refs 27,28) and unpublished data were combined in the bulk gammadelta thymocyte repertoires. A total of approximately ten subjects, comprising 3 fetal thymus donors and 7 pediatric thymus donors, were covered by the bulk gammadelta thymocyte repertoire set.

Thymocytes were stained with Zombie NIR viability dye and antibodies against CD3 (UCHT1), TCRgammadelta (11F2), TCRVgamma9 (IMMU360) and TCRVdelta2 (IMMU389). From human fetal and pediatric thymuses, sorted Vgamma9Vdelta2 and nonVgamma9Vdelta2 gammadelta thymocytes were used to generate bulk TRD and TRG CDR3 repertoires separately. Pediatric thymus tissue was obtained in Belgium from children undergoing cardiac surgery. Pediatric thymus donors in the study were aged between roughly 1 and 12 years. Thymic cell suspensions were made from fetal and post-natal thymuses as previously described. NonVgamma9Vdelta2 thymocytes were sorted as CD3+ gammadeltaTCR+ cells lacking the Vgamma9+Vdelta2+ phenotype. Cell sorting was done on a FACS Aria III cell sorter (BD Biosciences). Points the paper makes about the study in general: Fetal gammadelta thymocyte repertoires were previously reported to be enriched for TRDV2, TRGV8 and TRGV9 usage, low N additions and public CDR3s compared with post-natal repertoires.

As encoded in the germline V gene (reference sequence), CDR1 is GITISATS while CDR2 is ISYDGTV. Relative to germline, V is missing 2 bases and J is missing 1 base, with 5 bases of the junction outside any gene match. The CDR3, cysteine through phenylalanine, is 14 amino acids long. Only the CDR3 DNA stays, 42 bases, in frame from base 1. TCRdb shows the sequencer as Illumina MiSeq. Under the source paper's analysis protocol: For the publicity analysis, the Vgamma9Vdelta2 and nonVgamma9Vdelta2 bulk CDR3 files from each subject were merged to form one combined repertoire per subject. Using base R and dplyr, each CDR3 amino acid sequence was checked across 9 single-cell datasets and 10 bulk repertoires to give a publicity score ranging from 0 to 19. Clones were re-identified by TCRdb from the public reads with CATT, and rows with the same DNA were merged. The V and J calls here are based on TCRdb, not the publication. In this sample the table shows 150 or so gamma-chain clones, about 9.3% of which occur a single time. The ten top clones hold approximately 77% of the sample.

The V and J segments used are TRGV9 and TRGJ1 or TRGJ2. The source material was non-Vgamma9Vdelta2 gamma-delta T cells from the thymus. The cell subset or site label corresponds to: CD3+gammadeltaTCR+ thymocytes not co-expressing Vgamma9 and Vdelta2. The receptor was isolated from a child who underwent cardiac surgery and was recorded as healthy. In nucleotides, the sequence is TGTGCCTTGTGGGAGGACACCAATTATTATAAGAAACTCTTT. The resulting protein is CALWEDTNYYKKLF.